This T cell receptor beta chain stems from a study of blood T cell repertoires in COVID-19. Study context: The origin of the acute and convalescent COVID-19 samples was the United States, Italy and Spain. From T cells, B-cell-depleted T cells, or PBMCs came the material, which was cDNA or gDNA.

This clone showed up just once. The assay was immunoSEQ multiplex PCR, and TCRdb's table has in-frame clones only and misses some. Of over 50,000 clones in the sample, just over 85% were seen once. The V segment lost 7 bases and the J segment 3 bases; nucleotides outside the gene matches: 13. The CDR3 is 16 residues long. CDR1 is MDHEN, CDR2 SYDVKM, per germline. The sample comprised peripheral blood. The TCR was taken from a man between 65 and 85 years old with active COVID-19. The V call is TRBV28, the J call TRBJ2-7, with 9 bases lining up with TRBD1. The CDR3 protein is CASTSPGGQGSYEQYF. The CDR3 DNA follows: TGTGCCAGCACCTCCCCCGGGGGACAGGGAAGCTACGAGCAGTACTTC.